This T cell receptor beta chain is drawn from a study of hypomethylating agent response in myelodysplastic syndrome (dated by TCRdb to the early 2020s). General notes on the study: Patients were treated with the hypomethylating agents azacitidine (about 70% of the 11) or decitabine (3 of 11). Among the myelodysplastic syndrome patients in the cohort, several were male and 2 were female. Patients had a mean age of approximately 67 +/- 5.9 years, and a diploid cytogenetic profile was the most common. The most frequent mutation was TET2, found in 5 of 11 patients. Complete response or hematologic improvement was achieved by six patients, and four or five patients were classified as non-responders. Response was defined as complete response or hematologic improvement, and any patient who met neither criterion was considered a non-responder. Findings and caveats that apply to the study as a whole: Only 11 patients were analyzed, so the cohort was small. Novel clonotypes appeared more often in responders, whereas non-responders had more contracted clonotypes after treatment. Because the healthy control donors and the MDS patients were not matched by age, the comparison between MDS and healthy samples could have been affected. After treatment with a hypomethylating agent, no significant changes in richness, rarefaction diversity or clonality were seen, whether all patients were considered together or each response group separately. The shared GLIPH2 clusters might recognize novel MDS antigens, but this possibility was not confirmed and requires experimental validation.

The germline V gene yields SGHDN for CDR1 and FVKESK for CDR2. The CDR3 holds 13 amino acids from the cysteine to the phenylalanine. The read is trimmed to its CDR3 DNA, 39 bases read in frame from base 1. At the junction V is shortened by 3 bases and J by 4 bases, with 10 bases in between. Bulk bone marrow was analyzed without sorting T-cell subsets. TCR beta CDR3 regions were immunosequenced from bone marrow of under 14 myelodysplastic syndrome patients before and after hypomethylating agent therapy. For longitudinal repertoire tracking, a baseline bone marrow plus two to three bone marrows at different post-treatment timepoints were contributed by each patient. Whole bone marrow served as the source for genomic DNA extraction, with DNA quality checked using TapeStation, NanoDrop OneC and PicoGreen assays. Note on this clone: Its recognized antigen is unknown. No base-level quality is on record; no much larger clone is a single base apart.

Receptor amplification or capture employed the immunoSEQ multiplex PCR assay. Survey resolution was applied, with two replicates of about 200 ng each being run for a total of approximately 400 ng of DNA per sample. The hsTCRB kit detected rearranged TCRB sequences in genomic DNA using multiplex PCR primers targeting V and J genes. In the first PCR, the CDR3 region was amplified for approximately 31 cycles with the QIAGEN Multiplex PCR Kit. A second PCR of around 8 cycles attached sample barcodes and Illumina adapters to each replicate. Quantification of the pooled libraries was done with a QuantStudio 6 and the KAPA library quantification kit. Roughly 14 pM of pooled libraries went onto an Illumina MiSeq for sequencing, using single-end reads of 156 cycles plus an index read of 15 cycles. The study's processing was this. Of 180,000 or so unique clonotypes, 1.5% to 2% were flagged by VDJdb annotation as previously reported viral-epitope-specific. Raw reads were processed by the immunoSEQ Data Assistant and immunoSEQ Analyzer into normalized, annotated TCRB repertoires. BioAnalyzer and version 0.6.5 of the immunarch R package were the tools used for clonotype analysis. Richness was estimated after downsampling every repertoire to the clone count of the smallest repertoire. Clonotypes were categorized as expanded, contracted or novel by Fisher's exact tests, where a novel clonotype had zero frequency before treatment. GLIPH2 clustered significantly changed CDR3 beta sequences using simulation_depth=1000 and kmer_min_depth=3, excluding CDR3s shorter than five residues. The source is immuneACCESS, and TCRdb retained only in-frame sequences with V and J called. Part of the clones is not carried over; for the studies checked, unresolved V genes explain less than half of this, and the remainder is unexplained. V, J and clone size were drawn from that table, and D and trimming were deduced from the DNA. Within this sample are a few thousand clones, with roughly 85% of them counted one time only. The top ten clones comprise roughly 24% of the sample.

The chain joins TRBV14 to TRBJ2-7; the D segment could be TRBD2, given 5 matching bases. The sequencing used bone marrow, collected before or after starting hypomethylating agent treatment for myelodysplastic syndrome (not recorded which). This receptor was taken from a human donor with myelodysplastic syndrome. The nucleotide sequence is given as TGTGCCAGCAGCCAGGTGAGAGGGTACGAGCAGTACTTC. Translated, this gives CASSQVRGYEQYF.